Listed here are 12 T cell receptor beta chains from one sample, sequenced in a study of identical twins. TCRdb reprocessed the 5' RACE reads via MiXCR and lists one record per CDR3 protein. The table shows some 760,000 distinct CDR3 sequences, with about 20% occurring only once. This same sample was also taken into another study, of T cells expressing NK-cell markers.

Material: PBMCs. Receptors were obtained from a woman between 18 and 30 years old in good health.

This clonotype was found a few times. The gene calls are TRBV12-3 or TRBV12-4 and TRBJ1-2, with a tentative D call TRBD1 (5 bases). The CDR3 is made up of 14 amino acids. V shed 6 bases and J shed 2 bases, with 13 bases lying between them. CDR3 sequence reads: CASRPQGRNYGYTF. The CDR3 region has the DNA TGTGCCAGCAGACCCCAGGGACGCAACTATGGCTACACCTTC.

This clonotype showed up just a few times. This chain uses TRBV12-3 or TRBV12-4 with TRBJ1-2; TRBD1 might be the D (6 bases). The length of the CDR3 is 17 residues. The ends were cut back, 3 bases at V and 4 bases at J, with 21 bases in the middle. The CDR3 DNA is TGTGCCAGCAGTTTCTCACAGGGTACCAGTAATCCCTATGGCTACACCTTC. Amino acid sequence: CASSFSQGTSNPYGYTF.

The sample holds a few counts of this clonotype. The CDR3 region has the DNA TGTGCCAGCAGTTTCTTGGACAGGGGCCATACGCAGTATTTT. Encoded protein: CASSFLDRGHTQYF. V is TRBV27 and J is TRBJ2-3; 9 bases map to TRBD1. Germline V gene sequence: CDR1 MNHEY, CDR2 SMNVEV (reference sequence). The CDR3 has 14 amino acids. J gave up 7 bases and V 3 bases, and 5 bases lay outside the gene matches.

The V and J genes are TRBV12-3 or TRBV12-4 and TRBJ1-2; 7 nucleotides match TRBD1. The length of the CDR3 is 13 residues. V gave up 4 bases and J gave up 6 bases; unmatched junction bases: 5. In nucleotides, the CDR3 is TGTGCCAGCAGTTGGGGACAGATTAATGGCTACACCTTC. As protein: CASSWGQINGYTF.

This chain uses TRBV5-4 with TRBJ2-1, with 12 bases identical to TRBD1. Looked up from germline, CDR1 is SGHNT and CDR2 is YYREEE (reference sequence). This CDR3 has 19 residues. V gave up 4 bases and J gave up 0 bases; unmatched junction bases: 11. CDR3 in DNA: TGTGCCAGCAGCGGGGGACAGGGGGCCTCAACTAGCTCCTACAATGAGCAGTTCTTC. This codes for CASSGGQGASTSSYNEQFF.

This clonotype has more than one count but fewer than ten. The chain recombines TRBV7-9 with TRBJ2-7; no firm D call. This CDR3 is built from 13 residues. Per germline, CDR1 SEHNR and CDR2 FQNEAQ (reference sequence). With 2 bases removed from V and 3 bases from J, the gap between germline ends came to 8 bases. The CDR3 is CASSLPVGYEQYF. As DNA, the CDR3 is TGTGCCAGCAGCTTACCCGTGGGCTACGAGCAGTACTTC.

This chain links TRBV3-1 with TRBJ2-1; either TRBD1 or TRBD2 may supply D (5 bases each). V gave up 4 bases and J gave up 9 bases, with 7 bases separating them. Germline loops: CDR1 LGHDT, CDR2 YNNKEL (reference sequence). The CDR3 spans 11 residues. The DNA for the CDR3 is TGTGCCAGCAGCCGGGGGAGTGAGCAGTTCTTC. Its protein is CASSRGSEQFF.

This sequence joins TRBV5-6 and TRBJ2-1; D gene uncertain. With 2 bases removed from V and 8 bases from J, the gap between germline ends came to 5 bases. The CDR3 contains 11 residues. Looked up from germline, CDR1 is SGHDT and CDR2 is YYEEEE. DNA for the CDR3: TGTGCCAGCAGCTTCAATGATGAGCAGTTCTTC. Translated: CASSFNDEQFF.

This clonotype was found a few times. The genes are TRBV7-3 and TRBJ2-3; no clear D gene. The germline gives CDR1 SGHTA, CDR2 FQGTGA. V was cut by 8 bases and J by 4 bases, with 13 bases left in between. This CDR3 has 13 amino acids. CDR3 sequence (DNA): TGTGCCAGCCCTCAGAAGTCAGCAGATACGCAGTATTTT. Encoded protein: CASPQKSADTQYF.

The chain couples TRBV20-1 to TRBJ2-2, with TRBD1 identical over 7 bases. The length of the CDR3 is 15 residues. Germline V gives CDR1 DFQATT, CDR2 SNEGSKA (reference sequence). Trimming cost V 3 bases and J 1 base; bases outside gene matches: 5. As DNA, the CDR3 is TGCAGTGCTAGGGAGCGACAGGGGAACACCGGGGAGCTGTTTTTT. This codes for CSARERQGNTGELFF.

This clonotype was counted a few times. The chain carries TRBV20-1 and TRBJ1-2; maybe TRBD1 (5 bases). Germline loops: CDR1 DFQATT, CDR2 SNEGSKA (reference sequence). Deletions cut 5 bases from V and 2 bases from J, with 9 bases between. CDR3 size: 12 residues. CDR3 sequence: CSALTENYGYTF. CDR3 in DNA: TGCAGTGCTTTGACAGAGAACTATGGCTACACCTTC.

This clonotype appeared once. The CDR3 protein is CASSRNPTGGGGEQYF. The CDR3 DNA sequence: TGTGCCAGCTCTCGAAACCCTACAGGGGGCGGCGGCGAGCAGTACTTC. The chain carries TRBV18 and TRBJ2-7; 9 bases fit TRBD1. CDR1 and CDR2 (germline): KGHSH, LQKENI. V shed 6 bases and J 6 bases; nucleotides not matched to a gene: 15. The CDR3 is made up of 16 amino acids.